The T cell receptor beta chain under discussion was sequenced for a study of T cells after posttransplantation cyclophosphamide. Study conclusions and caveats: TRB overlap between skin or GI tissue T cells and blood was limited. TRB clonality was highly associated with recipient CMV seropositivity and reactivation. Donor CD8+ memory clones often dominated recipient blood repertoires at later times.

A marrow graft followed busulfan-fludarabine conditioning, with cyclophosphamide on days +3 and +4. Concerning this clone: Its antigen is unidentified.

Clones were read by immunoSEQ multiplex PCR, and TCRdb kept only the in-frame ones, dropping some. The sample holds fewer than 25,000 clones, 86% seen once. Per germline, CDR1 MRHNA and CDR2 SNTAGT. The CDR3 is 15 amino acids. Trimming left V 3 bases short and J 2 bases short, with 13 bases between. The rearrangement uses TRBV6-4 and TRBJ2-5; D might be TRBD1 (6 bases). The input for sequencing was PBMCs, taken after allogeneic stem cell transplant with posttransplant cyclophosphamide. The sequence came from a female patient in her thirties or forties who received an allogeneic stem cell transplant from an unrelated donor, was CMV-positive, and had no GVHD. Among the T cells, some may be from the graft donor. The CDR3 nucleotides read TGTGCCAGCAGTGAAAGGCAGGGGTTGCAAGAGACCCAGTACTTC. Its protein is CASSERQGLQETQYF.